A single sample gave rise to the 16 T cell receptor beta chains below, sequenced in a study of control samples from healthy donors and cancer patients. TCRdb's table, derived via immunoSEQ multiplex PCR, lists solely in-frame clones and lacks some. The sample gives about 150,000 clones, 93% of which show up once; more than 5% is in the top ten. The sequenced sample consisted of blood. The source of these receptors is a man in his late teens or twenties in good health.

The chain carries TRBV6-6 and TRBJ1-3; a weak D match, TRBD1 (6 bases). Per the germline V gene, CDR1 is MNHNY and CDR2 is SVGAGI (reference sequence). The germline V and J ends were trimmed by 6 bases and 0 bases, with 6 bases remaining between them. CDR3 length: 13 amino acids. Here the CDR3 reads CASRQGSGNTIYF. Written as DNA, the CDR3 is TGTGCCAGCAGACAGGGCTCTGGAAACACCATATATTTT.

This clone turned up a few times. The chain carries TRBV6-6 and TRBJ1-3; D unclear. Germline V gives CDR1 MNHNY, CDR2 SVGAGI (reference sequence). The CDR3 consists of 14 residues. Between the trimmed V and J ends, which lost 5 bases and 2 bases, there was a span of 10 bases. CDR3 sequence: CASSPKGPGNTIYF. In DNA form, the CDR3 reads TGTGCCAGCAGTCCCAAGGGTCCTGGAAACACCATATATTTT.

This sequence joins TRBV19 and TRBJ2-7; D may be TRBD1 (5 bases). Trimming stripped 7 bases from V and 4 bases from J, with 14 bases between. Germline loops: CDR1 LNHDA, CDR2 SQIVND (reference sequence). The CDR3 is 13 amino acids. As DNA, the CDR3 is TGTGCCAGTAACCAGGGTCCGGGTTACGAGCAGTACTTC. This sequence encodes CASNQGPGYEQYF.

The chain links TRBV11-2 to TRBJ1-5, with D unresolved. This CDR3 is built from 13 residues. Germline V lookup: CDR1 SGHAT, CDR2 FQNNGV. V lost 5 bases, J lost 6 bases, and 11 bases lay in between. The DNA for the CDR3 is TGTGCCAGCAGCCCCGATCGGGGTCAGCCCCAGCATTTT. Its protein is CASSPDRGQPQHF.

The CDR3 DNA sequence: TGTGCCAGCAGCAAAGCACCGGGACACTTCCATCAGCCCCAGCATTTT. Translating it yields CASSKAPGHFHQPQHF. The chain has TRBV14 and TRBJ1-5; possible D gene TRBD1, 6 bases. The germline CDR1 and CDR2 sequences are SGHDN and FVKESK. V was clipped by 5 bases and J by 5 bases, with 19 bases between them. CDR3 length: 16 amino acids.

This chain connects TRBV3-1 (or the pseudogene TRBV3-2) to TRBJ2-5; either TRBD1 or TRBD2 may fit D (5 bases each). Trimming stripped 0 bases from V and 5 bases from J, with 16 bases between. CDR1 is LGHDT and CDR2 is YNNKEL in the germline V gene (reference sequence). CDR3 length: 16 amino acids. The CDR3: CASSQEGDSLRETQYF. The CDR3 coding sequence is TGTGCCAGCAGCCAAGAGGGGGATAGCTTAAGGGAGACCCAGTACTTC.

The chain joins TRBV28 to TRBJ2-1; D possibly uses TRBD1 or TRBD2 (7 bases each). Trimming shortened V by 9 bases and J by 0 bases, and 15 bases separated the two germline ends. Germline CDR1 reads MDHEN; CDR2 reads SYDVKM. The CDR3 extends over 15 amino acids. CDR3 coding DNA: TGTGCCAGTTTGGGGGGGACAGTCTCCTACAATGAGCAGTTCTTC. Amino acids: CASLGGTVSYNEQFF.

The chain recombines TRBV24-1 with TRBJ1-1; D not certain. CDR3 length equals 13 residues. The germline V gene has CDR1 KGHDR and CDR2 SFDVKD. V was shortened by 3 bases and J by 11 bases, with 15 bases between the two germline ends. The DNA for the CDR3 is TGTGCCACCAGTGATCCAAGACTGGACCGGGCTTTCTTT. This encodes CATSDPRLDRAFF.

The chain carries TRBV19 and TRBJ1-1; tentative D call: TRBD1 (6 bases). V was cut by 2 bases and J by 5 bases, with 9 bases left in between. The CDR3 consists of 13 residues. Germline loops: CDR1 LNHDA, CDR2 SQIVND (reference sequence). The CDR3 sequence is CASSIKGETEAFF. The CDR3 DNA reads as TGTGCCAGTAGTATAAAGGGGGAAACTGAAGCTTTCTTT.

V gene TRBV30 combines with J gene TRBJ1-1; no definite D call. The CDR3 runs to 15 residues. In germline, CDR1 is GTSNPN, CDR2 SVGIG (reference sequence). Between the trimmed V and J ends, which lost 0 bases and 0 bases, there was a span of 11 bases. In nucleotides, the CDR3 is TGTGCCTGGAGTGTCGGTCTGGGTTTGAACACTGAAGCTTTCTTT. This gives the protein CAWSVGLGLNTEAFF. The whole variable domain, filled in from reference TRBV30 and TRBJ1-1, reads SQTIHQWPATLVQPVGSPLSLECTVEGTSNPNLYWYRQAAGRGLQLLFYSVGIGQISSEVPQNLSASRPQDRQFILSSKKLLLSDSGFYLCAWSVGLGLNTEAFFGQGTRLTVV.

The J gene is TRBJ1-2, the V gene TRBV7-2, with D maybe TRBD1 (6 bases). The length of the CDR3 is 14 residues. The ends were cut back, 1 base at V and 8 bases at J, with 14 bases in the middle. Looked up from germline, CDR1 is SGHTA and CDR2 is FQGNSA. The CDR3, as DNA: TGTGCCAGCAGCTTAGACCCAGGGGTAGGAGGCTACACCTTC. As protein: CASSLDPGVGGYTF.

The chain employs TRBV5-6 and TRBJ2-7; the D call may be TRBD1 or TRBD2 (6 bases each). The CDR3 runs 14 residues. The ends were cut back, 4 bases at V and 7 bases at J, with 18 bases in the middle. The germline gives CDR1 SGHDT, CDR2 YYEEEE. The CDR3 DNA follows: TGTGCCAGCAGCCCTACGTGGGGGGCTCGTGAGCAGTACTTC. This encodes CASSPTWGAREQYF. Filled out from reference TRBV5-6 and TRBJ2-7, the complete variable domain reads DAGVTQSPTHLIKTRGQQVTLRCSPKSGHDTVSWYQQALGQGPQFIFQYYEEEERQRGNFPDRFSGHQFPNYSSELNVNALLLGDSALYLCASSPTWGAREQYFGPGTRLTVT.

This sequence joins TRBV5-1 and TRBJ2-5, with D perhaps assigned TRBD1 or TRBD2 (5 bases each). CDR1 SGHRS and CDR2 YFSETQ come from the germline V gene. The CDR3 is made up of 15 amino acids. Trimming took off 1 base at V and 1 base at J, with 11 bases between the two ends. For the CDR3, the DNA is TGCGCCAGCAGCTTGTATGTGGGGACCCAAGAGACCCAGTACTTC. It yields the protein CASSLYVGTQETQYF.

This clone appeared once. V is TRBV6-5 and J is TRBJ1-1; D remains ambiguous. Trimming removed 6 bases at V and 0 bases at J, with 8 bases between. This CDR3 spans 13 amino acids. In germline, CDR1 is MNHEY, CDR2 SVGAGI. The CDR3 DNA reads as TGTGCCAGCAGCTTTAATATGAACACTGAAGCTTTCTTT. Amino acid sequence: CASSFNMNTEAFF.

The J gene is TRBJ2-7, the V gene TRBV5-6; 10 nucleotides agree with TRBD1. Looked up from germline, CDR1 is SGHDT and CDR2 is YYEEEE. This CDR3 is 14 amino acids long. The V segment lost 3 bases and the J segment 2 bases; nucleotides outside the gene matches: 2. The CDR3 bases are TGTGCCAGCAGCTCCGGGACAGGGGCCTACGAGCAGTACTTC. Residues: CASSSGTGAYEQYF.

The CDR3 region is CASSLVGSGDNEKLFF. DNA for the CDR3: TGTGCCAGCAGCTTAGTCGGGTCAGGGGATAATGAAAAACTGTTTTTT. The rearrangement links TRBV11-2 to TRBJ1-4, with D perhaps matching TRBD1 (6 bases). CDR3 size: 16 residues. CDR1 and CDR2 from the germline V gene are SGHAT and FQNNGV. The V end lost 1 base, the J end lost 4 bases, and 13 bases lay between the germline ends. The full variable domain, with the rest looked up from reference TRBV11-2 and TRBJ1-4, is EAGVAQSPRYKIIEKRQSVAFWCNPISGHATLYWYQQILGQGPKLLIQFQNNGVVDDSQLPKDRFSAERLKGVDSTLKIQPAKLEDSAVYLCASSLVGSGDNEKLFFGSGTQLSVL.